This T cell receptor beta chain was documented in a study of T cells expressing NK-cell markers. The study, taken as a whole, reports: HCMV specificity was not established for the expanded NKG2C+ T cell clones.

For each CDR3 protein, TCRdb gives one entry from its re-call of the 5' RACE reads, without DNA. Across some 460,000 distinct CDR3 sequences, the top ten clones capture almost 1.5% of the sample. In the case of this clonotype: Its target is not known.

Germline V lookup: CDR1 DFQATT, CDR2 SNEGSKA (reference sequence). This CDR3 region has 14 residues. What was sequenced was blood T cells: a sorted CD56 or NKG2C T cell subset, CD4+ or CD8+ T cells, or bulk PBMC T cells (not recorded which). The genes are TRBV20-1 and TRBJ2-5; absent DNA, TCRdb's TRBD2 call cannot be checked. The clonotype was recovered from a woman aged 50 to 60 in good health. CDR3 loop: CSASPLVRKETQYF.